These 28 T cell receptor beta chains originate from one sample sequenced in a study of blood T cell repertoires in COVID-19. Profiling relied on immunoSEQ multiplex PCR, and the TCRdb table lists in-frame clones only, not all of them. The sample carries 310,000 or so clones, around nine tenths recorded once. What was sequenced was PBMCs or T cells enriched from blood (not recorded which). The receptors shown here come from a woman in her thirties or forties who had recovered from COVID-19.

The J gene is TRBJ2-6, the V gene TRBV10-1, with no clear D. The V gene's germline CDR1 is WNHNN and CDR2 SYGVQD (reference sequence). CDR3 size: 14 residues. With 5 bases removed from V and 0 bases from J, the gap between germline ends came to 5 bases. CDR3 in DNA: TGCGCCAGCAGTTCGGGCTCTGGGGCCAACGTCCTGACTTTC. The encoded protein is CASSSGSGANVLTF.

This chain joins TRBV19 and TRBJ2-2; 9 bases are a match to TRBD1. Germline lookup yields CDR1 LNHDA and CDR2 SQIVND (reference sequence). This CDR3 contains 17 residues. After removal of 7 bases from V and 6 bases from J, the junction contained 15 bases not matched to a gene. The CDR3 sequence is CASTPDRDRESPGELFF. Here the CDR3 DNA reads TGTGCCAGTACCCCGGACCGGGACAGGGAATCTCCCGGGGAGCTGTTTTTT.

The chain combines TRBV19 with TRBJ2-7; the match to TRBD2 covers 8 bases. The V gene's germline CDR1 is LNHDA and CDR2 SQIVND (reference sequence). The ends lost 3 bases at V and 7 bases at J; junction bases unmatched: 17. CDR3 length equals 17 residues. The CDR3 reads CASSMVSSDWTSQEQYF. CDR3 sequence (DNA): TGTGCCAGTAGTATGGTTTCCTCAGACTGGACTAGCCAGGAGCAGTACTTC.

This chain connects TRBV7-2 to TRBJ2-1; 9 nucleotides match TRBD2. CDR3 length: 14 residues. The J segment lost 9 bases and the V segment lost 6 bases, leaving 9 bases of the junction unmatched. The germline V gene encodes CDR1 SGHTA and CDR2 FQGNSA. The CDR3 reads CASRKGSGRIEQFF. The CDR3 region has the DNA TGTGCCAGCAGGAAAGGAAGCGGGAGGATTGAGCAGTTCTTC. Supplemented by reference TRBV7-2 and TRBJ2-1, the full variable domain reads GAGVSQSPSNKVTEKGKDVELRCDPISGHTALYWYRQSLGQGLEFLIYFQGNSAPDKSGLPSDRFSAERTGGSVSTLTIQRTQQEDSAVYLCASRKGSGRIEQFFGPGTRLTVL.

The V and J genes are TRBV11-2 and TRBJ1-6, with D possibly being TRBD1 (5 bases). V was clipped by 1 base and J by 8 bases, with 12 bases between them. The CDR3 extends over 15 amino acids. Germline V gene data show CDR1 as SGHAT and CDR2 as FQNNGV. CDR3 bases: TGTGCCAGCAGCTTAGCACCGACAGCCGATTCACCCCTCCACTTT. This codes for CASSLAPTADSPLHF.

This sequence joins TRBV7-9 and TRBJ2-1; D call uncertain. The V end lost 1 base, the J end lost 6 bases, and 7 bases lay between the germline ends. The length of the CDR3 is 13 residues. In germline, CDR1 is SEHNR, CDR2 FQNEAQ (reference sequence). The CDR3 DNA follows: TGTGCCAGCAGCTTAGATTCCGTCAATGAGCAGTTCTTC. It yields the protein CASSLDSVNEQFF. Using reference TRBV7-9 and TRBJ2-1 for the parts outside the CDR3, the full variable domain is DTGVSQNPRHKITKRGQNVTFRCDPISEHNRLYWYRQTLGQGPEFLTYFQNEAQLEKSRLLSDRFSAERPKGSFSTLEIQRTEQGDSAMYLCASSLDSVNEQFFGPGTRLTVL.

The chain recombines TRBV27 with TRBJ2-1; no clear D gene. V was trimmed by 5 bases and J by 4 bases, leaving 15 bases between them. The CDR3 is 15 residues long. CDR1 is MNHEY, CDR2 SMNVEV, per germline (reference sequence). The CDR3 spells CASSTSRLPYNEQFF. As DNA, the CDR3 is TGTGCCAGCAGTACATCTAGGCTCCCTTACAATGAGCAGTTCTTC.

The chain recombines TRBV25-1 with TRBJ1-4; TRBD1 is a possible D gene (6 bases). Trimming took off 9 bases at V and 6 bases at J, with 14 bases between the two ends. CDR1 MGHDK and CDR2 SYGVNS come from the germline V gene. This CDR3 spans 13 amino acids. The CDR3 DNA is TGTGCCAGTAGACAGGTCGGGGATGAAAAACTGTTTTTT. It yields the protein CASRQVGDEKLFF.

The CDR3 bases are TGTGCCAGCAGCCACGAGAACGGGAGGGGGGATCAGCCCCAGCATTTT. Translated: CASSHENGRGDQPQHF. The chain combines TRBV4-2 with TRBJ1-5; perhaps TRBD1 as D (6 bases). Per germline, CDR1 LGHNA and CDR2 YNFKEQ. V shed 3 bases and J shed 5 bases, with 17 bases lying between them. The CDR3 loop spans 16 amino acids.

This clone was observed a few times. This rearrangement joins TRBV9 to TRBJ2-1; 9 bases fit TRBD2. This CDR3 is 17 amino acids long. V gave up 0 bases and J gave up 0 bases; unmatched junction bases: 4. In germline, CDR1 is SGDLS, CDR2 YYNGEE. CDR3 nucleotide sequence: TGTGCCAGCAGCGTAGAGGCGGGAGGGAGCTCCTACAATGAGCAGTTCTTC. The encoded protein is CASSVEAGGSSYNEQFF.

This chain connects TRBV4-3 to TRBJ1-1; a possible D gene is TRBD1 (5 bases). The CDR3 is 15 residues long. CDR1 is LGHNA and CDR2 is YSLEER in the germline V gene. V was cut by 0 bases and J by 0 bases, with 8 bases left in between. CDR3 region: CASSQDAGMNTEAFF. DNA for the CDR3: TGCGCCAGCAGCCAAGATGCAGGGATGAACACTGAAGCTTTCTTT.

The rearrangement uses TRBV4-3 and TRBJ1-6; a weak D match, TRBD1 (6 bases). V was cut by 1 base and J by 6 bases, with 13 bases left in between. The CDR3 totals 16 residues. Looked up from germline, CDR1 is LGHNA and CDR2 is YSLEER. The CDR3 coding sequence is TGCGCCAGCAGCCAAGGTTTAGTCAGGGGTAATTCACCCCTCCACTTT. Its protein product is CASSQGLVRGNSPLHF.

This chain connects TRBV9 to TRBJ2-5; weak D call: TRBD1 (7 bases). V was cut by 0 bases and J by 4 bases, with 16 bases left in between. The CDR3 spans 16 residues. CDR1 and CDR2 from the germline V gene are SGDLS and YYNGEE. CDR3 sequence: CASSVGAGGNGETQYF. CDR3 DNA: TGTGCCAGCAGCGTAGGAGCAGGGGGGAATGGAGAGACCCAGTACTTC.

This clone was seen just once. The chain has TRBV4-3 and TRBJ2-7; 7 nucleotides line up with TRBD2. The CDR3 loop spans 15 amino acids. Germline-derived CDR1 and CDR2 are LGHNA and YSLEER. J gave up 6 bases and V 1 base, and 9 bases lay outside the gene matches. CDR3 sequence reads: CASSQASSGGAEQYF. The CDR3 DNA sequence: TGCGCCAGCAGCCAAGCTTCTAGCGGAGGTGCCGAGCAGTACTTC.

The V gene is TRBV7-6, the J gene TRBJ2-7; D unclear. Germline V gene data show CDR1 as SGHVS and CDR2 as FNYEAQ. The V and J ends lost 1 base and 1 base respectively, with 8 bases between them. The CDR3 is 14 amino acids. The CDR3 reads CASSLGVQSYEQYF. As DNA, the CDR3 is TGTGCCAGCAGCTTAGGAGTGCAATCCTACGAGCAGTACTTC.

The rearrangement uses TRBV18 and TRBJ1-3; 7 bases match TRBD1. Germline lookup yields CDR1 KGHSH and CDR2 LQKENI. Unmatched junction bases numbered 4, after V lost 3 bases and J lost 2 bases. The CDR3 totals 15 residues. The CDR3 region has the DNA TGTGCCAGCTCACCCCCGGGACAGACTGGAAACACCATATATTTT. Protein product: CASSPPGQTGNTIYF.

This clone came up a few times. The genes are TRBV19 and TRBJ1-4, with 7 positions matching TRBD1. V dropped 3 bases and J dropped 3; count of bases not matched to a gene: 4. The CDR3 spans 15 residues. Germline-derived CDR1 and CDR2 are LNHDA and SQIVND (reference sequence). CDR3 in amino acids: CASSIGQVSNEKLFF. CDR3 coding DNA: TGTGCCAGTAGTATCGGACAGGTATCTAATGAAAAACTGTTTTTT.

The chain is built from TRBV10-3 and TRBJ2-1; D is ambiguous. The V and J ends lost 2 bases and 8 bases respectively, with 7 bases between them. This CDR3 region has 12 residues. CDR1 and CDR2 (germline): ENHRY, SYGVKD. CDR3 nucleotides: TGTGCCATCAGTGAGACTTCGGATGAGCAGTTCTTC. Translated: CAISETSDEQFF.

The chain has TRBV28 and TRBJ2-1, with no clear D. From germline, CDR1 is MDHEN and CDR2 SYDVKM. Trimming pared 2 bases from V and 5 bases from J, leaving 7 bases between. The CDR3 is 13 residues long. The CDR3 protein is CASSLVQNNEQFF. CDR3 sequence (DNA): TGTGCCAGCAGTTTAGTACAGAACAATGAGCAGTTCTTC.

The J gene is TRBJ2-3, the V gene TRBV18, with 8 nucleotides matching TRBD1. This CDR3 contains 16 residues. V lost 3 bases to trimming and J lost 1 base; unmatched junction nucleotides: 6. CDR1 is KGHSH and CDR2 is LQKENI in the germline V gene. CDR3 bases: TGTGCCAGCTCACCGGGGACAGGTGGGGGCACAGATACGCAGTATTTT. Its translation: CASSPGTGGGTDTQYF.

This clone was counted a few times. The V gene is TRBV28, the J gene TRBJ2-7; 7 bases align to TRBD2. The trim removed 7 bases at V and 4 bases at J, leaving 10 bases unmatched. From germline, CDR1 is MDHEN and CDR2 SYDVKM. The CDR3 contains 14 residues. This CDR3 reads CASTFGGSSYEQYF. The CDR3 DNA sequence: TGTGCCAGCACCTTCGGGGGGTCCTCATACGAGCAGTACTTC.

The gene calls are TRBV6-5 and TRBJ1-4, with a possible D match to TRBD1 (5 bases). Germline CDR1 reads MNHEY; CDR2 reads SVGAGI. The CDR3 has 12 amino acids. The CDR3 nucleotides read TGTGCGGCGGGGGAAAATAATGAAAAACTGTTTTTT. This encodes CAAGENNEKLFF.

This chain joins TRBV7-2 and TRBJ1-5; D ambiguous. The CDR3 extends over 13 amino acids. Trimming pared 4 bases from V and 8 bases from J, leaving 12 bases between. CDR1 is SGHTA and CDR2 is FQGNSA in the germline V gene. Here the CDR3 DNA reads TGTGCCAGCAGCTCCAAGGTCGGGGAGCCCCAGCATTTT. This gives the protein CASSSKVGEPQHF.

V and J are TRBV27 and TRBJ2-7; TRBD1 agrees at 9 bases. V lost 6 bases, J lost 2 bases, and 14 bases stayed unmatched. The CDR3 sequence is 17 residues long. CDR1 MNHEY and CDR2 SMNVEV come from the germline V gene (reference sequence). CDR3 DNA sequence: TGTGCCAGCAGCCTAAAATCCCCCAGGACAGGGGCCTACGAGCAGTACTTC. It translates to CASSLKSPRTGAYEQYF.

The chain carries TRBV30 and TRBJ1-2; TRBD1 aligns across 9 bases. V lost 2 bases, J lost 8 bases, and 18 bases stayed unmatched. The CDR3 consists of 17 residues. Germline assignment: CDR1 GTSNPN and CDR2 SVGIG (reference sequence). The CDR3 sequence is CAWSISYLQTGGRGYTF. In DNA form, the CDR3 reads TGTGCCTGGAGTATTAGTTATCTCCAGACAGGGGGGAGAGGCTACACCTTC.

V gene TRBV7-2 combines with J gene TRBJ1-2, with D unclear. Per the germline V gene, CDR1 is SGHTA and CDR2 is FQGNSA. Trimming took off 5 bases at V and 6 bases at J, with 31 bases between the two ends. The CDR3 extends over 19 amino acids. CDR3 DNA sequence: TGTGCCAGCAGCCCTCCTAACCGGGGAACCAAGATGGGATGGAATGGCTACACCTTC. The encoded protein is CASSPPNRGTKMGWNGYTF.

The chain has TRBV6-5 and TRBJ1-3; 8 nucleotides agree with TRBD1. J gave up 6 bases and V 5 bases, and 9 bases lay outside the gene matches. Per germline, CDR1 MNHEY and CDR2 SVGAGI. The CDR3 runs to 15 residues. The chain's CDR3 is CASSPRGTGENTIYF. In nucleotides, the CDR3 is TGTGCCAGCAGTCCGCGGGGGACAGGCGAAAACACCATATATTTT.

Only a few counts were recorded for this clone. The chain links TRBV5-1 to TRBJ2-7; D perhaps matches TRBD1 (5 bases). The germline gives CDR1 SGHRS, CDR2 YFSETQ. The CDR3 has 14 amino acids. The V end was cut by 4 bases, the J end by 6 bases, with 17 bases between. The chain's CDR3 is CASSKGPSQGEQYF. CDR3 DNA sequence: TGCGCCAGCAGCAAGGGGCCTTCCCAAGGCGAGCAGTACTTC.